This is a list of T cell receptor beta chains from one sample in a study of vaccination effects on CD4 cells after COVID-19. Their cognate antigens are unknown. Clones were read by immunoSEQ multiplex PCR, and TCRdb kept only the in-frame ones, dropping some. The data show approximately 25,000 clones, roughly two thirds seen once. The specimen comprised CD4+ T cells from PBMCs cultured with SARS-CoV-2 spike peptides, sampled before COVID-19 vaccination. These receptors originate from a human donor who received a COVID-19 vaccine. CDR3s include the opening cysteine and the closing phenylalanine or tryptophan. Fields, in order: CDR3 protein, D gene, V gene, J gene, clone size. A D gene is named only where the DNA matches it firmly. Clone size is shown for a subset of rows, as once, few, many or a class of expanded clone.

CASSQGPGQGSGNTIYF	.	TRBV3-1/TRBV3-2	TRBJ1-3	.
CASSSRDRTLAGGRNEQFF	TRBD2	TRBV5-1	TRBJ2-1	.
CASSLGDPYNEQFF	.	TRBV5-1	TRBJ2-1	.
CASSTGLKAAGELFF	.	TRBV11-2	TRBJ2-2	few
CASSQIDSPLHF	.	TRBV3-1/TRBV3-2	TRBJ1-6	.
CASTPQQGPYNEQFF	.	TRBV6-6	TRBJ2-1	.
CASSQSDRKQYF	.	TRBV3-1/TRBV3-2	TRBJ2-7	.
CASSPRLTDTGELFF	.	TRBV5-1	TRBJ2-2	.
CASSAAYEQYF	.	TRBV9	TRBJ2-7	.
CATSRLLLGRTEAFF	.	TRBV15	TRBJ1-1	few